The entry that follows covers one T cell receptor beta chain sequence. In its sample, this clonotype was seen a few times. The specificity of this receptor is unknown. Base qualities were left out, and no much larger clone turns up one base away. This specimen's treatment or condition label, per the study, means: live attenuated yellow fever vaccine strain. At every blood-draw timepoint, two biological replicates of bulk PBMCs were collected. PBMCs were isolated from peripheral blood using a standard Ficoll-Paque protocol. RNA was extracted with TriZol from bulk PBMCs, CD4 and CD8 fractions, and dextramer-positive and dextramer-negative fractions. These data are taken from a study of T cells after yellow fever vaccination (dated by TCRdb to about 2019). Turning to the overall study: Libraries from fractions with low cell numbers were prepared with the SMART-Seq v4 Ultra Low Input RNA kit. To track T-cell clones before and after primary and booster YFV17D yellow fever vaccination, bulk TCR alpha and beta repertoires were sequenced longitudinally. Two healthy male donors made up the cohort, one aged 18 to 29 years and the other aged 30 to 40 years. Blood was collected at multiple timepoints before and after primary and secondary immunization, and bulk PBMC replicates and cell subsets were isolated.

Points the paper makes about the study in general: Compared with the primary T-cell response, the secondary T-cell response was weaker but faster, peaking on day 5 rather than day 15. Because only a couple of donors were included in the study, the extent to which the findings can be generalized is limited. A small share of clonotypes occurred in both CD4 and CD8 compartments, likely arising from convergent recombination. After the booster, most clones that had expanded after primary vaccination were detected again (around 96% of CD4 and around 88% of CD8), suggesting broad maintenance of memory. FACS-sorted repertoires could contain abundant contaminating clonotypes from the bulk population, so computational filtering was required.

Instrument on record: Illumina NovaSeq 6000. TCR cDNA was synthesized by 5'RACE template switching, through which a universal primer site and unique molecular identifiers were introduced. Priming of cDNA synthesis was performed from both the TCR alpha and TCR beta constant segments. Two PCR steps were used to amplify libraries, with sample barcodes and sequencing adapters being added in the second step. Sequencing of the libraries was done on either Illumina HiSeq 2500 (2x100 bp) or NovaSeq (2x150 bp). Processing in the source paper ran as follows. MIGEC handled demultiplexing of reads and collapsing into UMI consensus sequences, while MiXCR performed V(D)J alignment. Vaccine-responding clonotypes were identified with edgeR using replicate PBMC samples, with FDR below 0.01 and a log2 fold change above 5 up to day 15 being required. Each bulk clonotype was labeled CD4 or CD8 based on which sequenced repertoire, CD4 or CD8, contained the clonotype at higher abundance. TCRdb reprocessing: public reads trimmed at Q25 with fastp, clones called with MiXCR, in-frame beta chains kept. CDR3 protein duplicates are merged, each entry listing the most common genes and DNA. TCRdb's processing, not the authors' own work, is the source of the V and J calls. This sample has approximately 450,000 distinct CDR3 sequences in its table, and roughly 20% of those were observed once. Jointly, the top ten make up 18% of the sample.

The germline V gene encodes CDR1 MNHEY and CDR2 SVGAGI. V lost 0 bases and J lost 0 bases; the stretch between them is 9 bases long. The CDR3 numbers 16 residues from cysteine through phenylalanine. The DNA shown is the 48-base CDR3, in frame from base 1. The receptor's source is a man aged 18 to 30 who received the YFV17D yellow fever vaccine. The rearranged chain carries TRBV6-5 and TRBJ2-4; no D gene can be assigned with confidence. The sample consisted of PBMCs, taken before the yellow fever booster vaccination. At the DNA level, the sequence is TGTGCCAGCAGTTACTCGAGGACGGCAGCCAAAAACATTCAGTACTTC. This encodes CASSYSRTAAKNIQYF.